This entry lists 9 T cell receptor beta chains sequenced from one sample in a study of T cells after yellow fever vaccination (dated by TCRdb to about 2019). The treatment or condition label on this specimen signifies: live attenuated yellow fever vaccine strain. The library was prepared using 5' RACE. TCRdb names Illumina HiSeq 2500 as the instrument used. TCRdb trimmed the raw reads at Q25, called clones with MiXCR and kept productive beta chains. Merged by CDR3 protein, the rows form single entries marked with the most common genes and DNA. Across this sample there are a few hundred thousand distinct CDR3 sequences, with 15% to 20% seen only once. Jointly, the top ten make up roughly 13% of the sample. Sample: PBMCs, taken 15 days after the yellow fever booster vaccination. The receptors here all came from a man younger than 40 who received the YFV17D yellow fever vaccine.

The chain couples TRBV20-1 to TRBJ2-5; TRBD2 matches 11 bases. Germline loops: CDR1 DFQATT, CDR2 SNEGSKA (reference sequence). The trim removed 6 bases at V and 0 bases at J, leaving 3 bases unmatched. This CDR3 spans 14 amino acids. The CDR3 nucleotides read TGCAGTGCATCGACTAGCGGGAACCAAGAGACCCAGTACTTC. It yields the protein CSASTSGNQETQYF.

This clonotype turned up a few times. The rearrangement uses TRBV7-2 and TRBJ2-7; 8 bases line up with TRBD1. Unmatched junction bases numbered 9, after V lost 5 bases and J lost 3 bases. CDR1 and CDR2 from the germline V gene are SGHTA and FQGNSA. The CDR3 is 15 residues long. DNA for the CDR3: TGTGCCAGCAGCACCACCGGGACAGGTGGCTACGAGCAGTACTTC. Translating gives CASSTTGTGGYEQYF.

This clonotype was counted at least ten times. The rearrangement links TRBV13 to TRBJ2-1; no reliable D call. CDR1 PRHDT and CDR2 FYEKMQ come from the germline V gene (reference sequence). V was cut by 5 bases and J by 2 bases, with 7 bases left in between. This CDR3 has 13 residues. CDR3 nucleotides: TGTGCCAGCAGCCCCCGGACCTACAATGAGCAGTTCTTC. It encodes CASSPRTYNEQFF.

The gene calls are TRBV28 and TRBJ2-1, with 8 bases aligning to TRBD1. The CDR3 loop spans 18 amino acids. Germline assignment: CDR1 MDHEN and CDR2 SYDVKM. With 4 bases clipped from V and 7 bases from J, the junction kept 18 bases outside the gene matches. This chain's CDR3 is CASSSPLGAGGSRNEQFF. CDR3 DNA: TGTGCCAGCAGTTCCCCCCTCGGGGCAGGGGGCAGTCGGAATGAGCAGTTCTTC.

This clonotype was observed many times. The CDR3 DNA follows: TGTGCCAGCAGCCCCGGGAGGCAGGGCGGCACCGGGGAGCTGTTTTTT. As protein: CASSPGRQGGTGELFF. The chain links TRBV5-5 to TRBJ2-2, with TRBD2 matching over 7 bases. Germline V gives CDR1 SGHKS, CDR2 YYEKEE (reference sequence). V shed 4 bases, J shed 4 bases, and the junction held 10 bases outside the gene matches. The CDR3 length is 16 residues.

In this sample, this clonotype turned up a few times. This chain joins TRBV10-3 and TRBJ2-7; TRBD2 matches at 8 bases. The CDR3 length is 12 residues. CDR1 and CDR2 (germline): ENHRY, SYGVKD. J lost 4 bases, V lost 11 bases, and 7 bases had no gene match. The CDR3: CASGGGFYEQYF. The CDR3 DNA sequence: TGTGCCTCCGGGGGGGGTTTTTACGAGCAGTACTTC.

This rearrangement joins TRBV4-3 to TRBJ2-1, with a tentative D call TRBD2 (7 bases). The germline CDR1 and CDR2 sequences are LGHNA and YSLEER. V was cut by 1 base and J by 2 bases, with 12 bases left in between. The CDR3 has 16 residues. The CDR3 here is CASSQGRGGPYNEQFF. The CDR3, as DNA: TGCGCCAGCAGCCAAGGGAGGGGGGGCCCCTACAATGAGCAGTTCTTC.

The chain is built from TRBV9 and TRBJ2-2; 11 bases align to TRBD2. Trimming removed 3 bases from V and 8 bases from J; junction bases left unmatched: 6. The CDR3 sequence is 15 residues long. CDR1 is SGDLS and CDR2 is YYNGEE in the germline V gene. The CDR3 region is CASSAIAGGLGELFF. The CDR3 coding sequence is TGTGCCAGCAGCGCCATAGCGGGAGGGCTAGGGGAGCTGTTTTTT.

This clonotype was seen more than once but under ten times. The chain is built from TRBV6-2 or TRBV6-3 and TRBJ2-3; 11 bases map to TRBD2. The CDR3 is 16 residues long. CDR1 and CDR2 (germline): MNHEY, SVGEGT. V lost 6 bases and J lost 2; bases outside the gene matches: 7. CDR3 residues: CASRPIAGGATDTQYF. CDR3 coding DNA: TGTGCCAGCAGACCCATAGCGGGAGGGGCCACAGATACGCAGTATTTT.